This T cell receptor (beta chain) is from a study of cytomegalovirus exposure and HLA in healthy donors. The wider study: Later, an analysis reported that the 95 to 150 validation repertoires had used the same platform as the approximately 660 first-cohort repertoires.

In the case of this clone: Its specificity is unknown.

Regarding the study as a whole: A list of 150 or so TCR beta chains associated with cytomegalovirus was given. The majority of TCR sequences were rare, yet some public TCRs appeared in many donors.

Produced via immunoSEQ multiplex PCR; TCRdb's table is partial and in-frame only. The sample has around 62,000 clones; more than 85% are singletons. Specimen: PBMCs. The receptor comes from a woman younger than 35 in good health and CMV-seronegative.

The CDR3 reads CAWRRMNTGELFF. The CDR3 DNA reads as TGTGCCTGGAGGAGGATGAACACCGGGGAGCTGTTTTTT. This chain links TRBV30 with TRBJ2-2; D is undetermined. Per germline, CDR1 GTSNPN and CDR2 SVGIG (reference sequence). V dropped 3 bases and J dropped 1 base, with 6 bases sitting between them. CDR3 length: 13 amino acids.